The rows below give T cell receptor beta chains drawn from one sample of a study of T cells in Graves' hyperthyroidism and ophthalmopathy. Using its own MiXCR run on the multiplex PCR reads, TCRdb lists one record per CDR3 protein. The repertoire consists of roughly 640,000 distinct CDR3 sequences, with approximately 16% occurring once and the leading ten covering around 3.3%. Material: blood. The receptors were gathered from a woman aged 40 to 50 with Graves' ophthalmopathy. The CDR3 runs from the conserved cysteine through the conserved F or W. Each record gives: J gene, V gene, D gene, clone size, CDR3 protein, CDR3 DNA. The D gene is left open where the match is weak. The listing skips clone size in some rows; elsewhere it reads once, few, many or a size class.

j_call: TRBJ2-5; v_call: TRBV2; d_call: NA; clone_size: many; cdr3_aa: CASSVSVQETQYF; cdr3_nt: TGTGCCAGCAGTGTGTCAGTCCAAGAGACCCAGTACTTC
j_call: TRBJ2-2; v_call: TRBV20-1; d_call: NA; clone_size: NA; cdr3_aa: CSARDRRGPDTGELFF; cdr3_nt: TGCAGTGCTAGAGATAGGAGGGGGCCTGACACCGGGGAGCTGTTTTTT
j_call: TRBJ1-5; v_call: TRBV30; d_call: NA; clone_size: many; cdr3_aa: CAWSVWGTNQPQHF; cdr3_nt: TGTGCCTGGAGTGTATGGGGCACCAATCAGCCCCAGCATTTT
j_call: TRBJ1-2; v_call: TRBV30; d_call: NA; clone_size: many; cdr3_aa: CAWSHDGYGYTF; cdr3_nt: TGTGCCTGGAGCCATGACGGCTATGGCTACACCTTC
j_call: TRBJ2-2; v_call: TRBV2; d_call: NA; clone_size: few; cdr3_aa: CASSAGAANTGELFF; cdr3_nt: TGTGCCAGCAGTGCCGGGGCCGCGAACACCGGGGAGCTGTTTTTT
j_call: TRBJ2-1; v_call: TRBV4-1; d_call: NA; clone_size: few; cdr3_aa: CASSLADSFNYEQFF; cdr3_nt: TGCGCCAGCAGCCTCGCAGACAGCTTCAACTATGAGCAGTTCTTC
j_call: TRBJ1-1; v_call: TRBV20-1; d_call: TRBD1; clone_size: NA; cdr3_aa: CSAAQGAKNSEAFF; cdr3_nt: TGCAGTGCTGCTCAGGGGGCGAAGAATAGTGAAGCTTTCTTT
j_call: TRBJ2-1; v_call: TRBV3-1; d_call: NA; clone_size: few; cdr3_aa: CASSTGLLYNEQFF; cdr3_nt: TGTGCCAGCAGTACGGGACTGCTTTACAATGAGCAGTTCTTC
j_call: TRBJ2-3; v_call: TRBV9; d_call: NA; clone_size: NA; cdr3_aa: CASSVRAGHTDTQYF; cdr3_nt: TGTGCCAGCAGCGTAAGGGCGGGTCACACAGATACGCAGTATTTT
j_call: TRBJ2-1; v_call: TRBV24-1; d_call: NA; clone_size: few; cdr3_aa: CATSDLMWREQFF; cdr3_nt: TGTGCCACCAGTGATTTAATGTGGCGGGAGCAGTTCTTC
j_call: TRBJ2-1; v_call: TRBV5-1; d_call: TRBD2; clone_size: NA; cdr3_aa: CASSQPGLAGGQEQFF; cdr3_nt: TGCGCCAGCAGCCAGCCGGGACTAGCGGGGGGGCAGGAGCAGTTCTTC
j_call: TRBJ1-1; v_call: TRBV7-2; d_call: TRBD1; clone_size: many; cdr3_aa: CASSQIQGGDTEAFF; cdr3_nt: TGTGCCAGCAGCCAAATACAGGGGGGGGACACTGAAGCTTTCTTT
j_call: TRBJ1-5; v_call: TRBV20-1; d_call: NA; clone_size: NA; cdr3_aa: CSALMQRGNQPQHF; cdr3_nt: TGCAGTGCGCTTATGCAGCGGGGCAATCAGCCCCAGCATTTT
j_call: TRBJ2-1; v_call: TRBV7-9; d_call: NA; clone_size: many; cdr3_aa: CASSFGEQFF; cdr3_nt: TGTGCCAGCAGCTTCGGTGAGCAGTTCTTC
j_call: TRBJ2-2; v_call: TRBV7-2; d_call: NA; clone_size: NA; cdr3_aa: CASSLGGRSTGELVF; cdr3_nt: TGTGCCAGCAGCTTAGGGGGCAGAAGCACCGGGGAGCTGGTTTTT
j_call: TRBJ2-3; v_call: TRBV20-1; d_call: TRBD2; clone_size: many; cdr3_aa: CSARDLEWTSGTDTQYF; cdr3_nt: TGCAGTGCTAGAGATCTAGAGTGGACTAGCGGTACAGATACGCAGTATTTT
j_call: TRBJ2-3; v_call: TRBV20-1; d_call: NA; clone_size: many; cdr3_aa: CSALRGTDTQYF; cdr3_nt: TGCAGTGCTCTCCGTGGCACAGATACGCAGTATTTT
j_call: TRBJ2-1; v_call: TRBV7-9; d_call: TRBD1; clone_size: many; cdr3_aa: CASTPPFGTGFNEQFF; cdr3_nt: TGTGCCAGCACCCCCCCTTTTGGGACAGGGTTCAATGAGCAGTTCTTC
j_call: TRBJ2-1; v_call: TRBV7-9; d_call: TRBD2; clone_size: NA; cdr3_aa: CASSPAQRGLEQFF; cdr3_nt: TGCGCCAGCAGCCCGGCCCAGCGGGGATTAGAGCAGTTCTTC
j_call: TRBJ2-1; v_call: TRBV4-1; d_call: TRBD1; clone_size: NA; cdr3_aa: CASSQGGQGISFSYNEQFF; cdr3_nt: TGCGCCAGCAGCCAAGGCGGACAGGGGATTTCCTTCTCCTACAATGAGCAGTTCTTC
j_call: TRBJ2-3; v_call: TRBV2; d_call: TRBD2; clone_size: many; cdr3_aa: CASRLLAGGDTQYF; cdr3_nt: TGTGCCAGCAGATTACTAGCGGGAGGAGATACGCAGTATTTT
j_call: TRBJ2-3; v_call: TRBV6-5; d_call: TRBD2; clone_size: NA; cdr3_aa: CASTYPAGGGRSTDTQYF; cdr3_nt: TGTGCCAGCACTTACCCAGCGGGCGGGGGACGAAGCACAGATACGCAGTATTTT
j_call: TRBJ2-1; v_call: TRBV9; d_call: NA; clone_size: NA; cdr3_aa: CASSVGPGDEQFF; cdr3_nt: TGTGCCAGCAGCGTAGGCCCCGGGGATGAGCAGTTCTTC
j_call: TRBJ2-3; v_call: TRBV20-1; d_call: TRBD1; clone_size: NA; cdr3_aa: CSANLPGQGNADTQYF; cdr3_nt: TGCAGTGCCAACCTTCCGGGACAGGGGAACGCAGATACGCAGTATTTT
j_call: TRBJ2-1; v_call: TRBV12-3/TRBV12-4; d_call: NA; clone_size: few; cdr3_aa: CASTTGSSYNEQFF; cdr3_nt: TGTGCCAGCACCACAGGGAGCTCCTACAATGAGCAGTTCTTC
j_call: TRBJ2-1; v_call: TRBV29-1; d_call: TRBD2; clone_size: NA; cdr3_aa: CSVDRPSGSDEQFF; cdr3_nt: TGCAGCGTTGATAGGCCTAGCGGGAGCGATGAGCAGTTCTTC
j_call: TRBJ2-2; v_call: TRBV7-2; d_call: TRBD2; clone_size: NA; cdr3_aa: CVSSSGLVFYGELFF; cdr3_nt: TGTGTCAGCAGCTCGGGACTAGTATTTTACGGGGAGCTGTTTTTT
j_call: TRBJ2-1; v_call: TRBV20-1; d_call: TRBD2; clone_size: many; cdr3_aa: CSARVSGRAEQFF; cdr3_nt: TGCAGTGCGAGGGTAAGCGGGAGGGCTGAGCAGTTCTTC
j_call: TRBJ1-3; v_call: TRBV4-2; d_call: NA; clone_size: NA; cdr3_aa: CASSPMSDTIYF; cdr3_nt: TGTGCCAGCAGCCCCATGTCGGACACCATATATTTT
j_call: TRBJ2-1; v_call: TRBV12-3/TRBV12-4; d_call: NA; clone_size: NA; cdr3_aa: CASVPGRVTVSNEQFF; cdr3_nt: TGTGCCAGCGTACCCGGCCGGGTTACAGTCTCAAATGAGCAGTTCTTC
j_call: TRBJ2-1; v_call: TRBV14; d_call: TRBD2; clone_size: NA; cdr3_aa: CASSQGGRAYNEQFF; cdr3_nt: TGTGCCAGCAGCCAAGGAGGGAGGGCCTACAATGAGCAGTTCTTC
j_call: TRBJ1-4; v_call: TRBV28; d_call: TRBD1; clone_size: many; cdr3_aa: CASSLWDRAQGIEKLFF; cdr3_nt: TGTGCCAGCAGTTTATGGGACAGGGCACAGGGCATCGAAAAACTGTTTTTT
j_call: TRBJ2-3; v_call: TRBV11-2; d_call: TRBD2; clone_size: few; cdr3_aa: CASSPFWDYDRDTQYF; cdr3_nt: TGTGCCAGCAGCCCCTTTTGGGACTACGACCGAGATACGCAGTATTTT
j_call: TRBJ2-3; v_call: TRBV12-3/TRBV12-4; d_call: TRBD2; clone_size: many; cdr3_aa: CASSFVAGATWGTDTQYF; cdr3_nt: TGTGCCAGCAGTTTTGTAGCGGGGGCCACTTGGGGCACAGATACGCAGTATTTT
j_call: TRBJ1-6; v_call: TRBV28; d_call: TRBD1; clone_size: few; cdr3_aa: CASTGGQTNSPLHF; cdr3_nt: TGTGCCAGCACCGGGGGACAGACAAATTCACCCCTCCACTTT
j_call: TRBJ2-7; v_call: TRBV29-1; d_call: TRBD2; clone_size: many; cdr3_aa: CSVGGPSGESSYEQYF; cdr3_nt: TGCAGCGTTGGAGGACCTAGCGGGGAAAGCTCCTACGAGCAGTACTTC
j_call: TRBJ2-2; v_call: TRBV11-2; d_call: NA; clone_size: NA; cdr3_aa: CASSFDLGAGELFF; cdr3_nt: TGTGCCAGCAGCTTTGACTTAGGAGCTGGGGAGCTGTTTTTT
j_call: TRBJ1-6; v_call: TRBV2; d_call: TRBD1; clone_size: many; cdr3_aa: CASRDRGNSPLHF; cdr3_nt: TGTGCCAGCAGGGACAGGGGTAATTCACCCCTCCACTTT
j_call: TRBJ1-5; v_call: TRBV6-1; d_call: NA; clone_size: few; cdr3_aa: CASSDWGLNNQPQHF; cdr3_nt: TGTGCCAGCAGTGATTGGGGACTGAACAATCAGCCCCAGCATTTT
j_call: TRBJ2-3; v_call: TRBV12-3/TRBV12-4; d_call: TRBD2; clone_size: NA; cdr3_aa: CASSWTSGGITDTQYF; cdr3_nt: TGTGCCAGCAGCTGGACTAGCGGGGGGATCACAGATACGCAGTATTTT
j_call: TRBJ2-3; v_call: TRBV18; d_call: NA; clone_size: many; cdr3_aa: CASSRRYESSTDTQYF; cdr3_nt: TGTGCCAGCTCACGGCGCTACGAATCTAGCACAGATACGCAGTATTTT
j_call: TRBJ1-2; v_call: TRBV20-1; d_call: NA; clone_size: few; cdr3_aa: CSARSAGNGYTF; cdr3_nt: TGCAGTGCTAGATCGGCAGGGAATGGCTACACCTTC
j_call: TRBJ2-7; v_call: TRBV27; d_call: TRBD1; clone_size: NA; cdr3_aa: CASGPGTGGLEQYF; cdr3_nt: TGTGCCAGCGGCCCCGGGACAGGGGGTCTCGAGCAGTACTTC
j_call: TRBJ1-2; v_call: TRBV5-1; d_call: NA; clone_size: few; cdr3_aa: CASSLDGRGRSYGYTF; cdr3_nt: TGCGCCAGCAGCTTGGACGGCAGGGGCCGATCCTATGGCTACACCTTC
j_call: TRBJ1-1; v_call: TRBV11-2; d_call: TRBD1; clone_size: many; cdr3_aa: CASSSGQGLRAFF; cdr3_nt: TGTGCCAGCAGCTCCGGACAGGGCCTGAGAGCTTTCTTT